Listed below are T cell receptor beta chains from one sample, sequenced in a study of T cells in Graves' hyperthyroidism and ophthalmopathy. Each CDR3 protein gets one entry after TCRdb re-called the multiplex PCR reads with MiXCR. The sample has 700,000 or so distinct CDR3 sequences, 15% to 20% seen once. Source material: blood. Receptors were obtained from a man between 18 and 35 years old with Graves' hyperthyroidism. Both conserved end residues are part of each CDR3. D genes are given only for firm matches. Clone size, where shown, is once, few, many, or a class for clones that have expanded.

clone_size	v_call	j_call	d_call	cdr3_nt	cdr3_aa
many	TRBV7-8	TRBJ1-1	-	TGTGCCAGCAGCTTGACCACATTGAACACTGAAGCTTTCTTT	CASSLTTLNTEAFF
many	TRBV28	TRBJ2-1	TRBD1	TGTGCCAGCAGTTTCATCGGGACAGGTTATTCAGATGATGAGCAGTTCTTC	CASSFIGTGYSDDEQFF
-	TRBV29-1	TRBJ2-1	-	TGCAGCGTTAGCTCGAGCTCCTACAATGAGCAGTTCTTC	CSVSSSSYNEQFF
many	TRBV28	TRBJ2-3	-	TGTGCCAGCAATTTTTATGAGGGCATCACAGATACGCAGTATTTT	CASNFYEGITDTQYF
few	TRBV28	TRBJ2-3	-	TGTGCCAGCAGTACCGGACCTTTGGCGCAGTATTTT	CASSTGPLAQYF
few	TRBV9	TRBJ2-1	TRBD2	TGTGCCAGCACCCTCACTCCGACTAGCGGGAGGGCCACTGAGCAGTTCTTC	CASTLTPTSGRATEQFF
many	TRBV20-1	TRBJ2-1	TRBD2	TGCAGTGCTTTAGATCCTAGCGGGAGAAGCGATGAGCAGTTCTTC	CSALDPSGRSDEQFF
many	TRBV2	TRBJ1-1	-	TGTGCCAGCAGTGAATGGGGGCCGGCCACTGAAGCTTTCTTT	CASSEWGPATEAFF
many	TRBV6-2/TRBV6-3	TRBJ2-2	-	TGTGCCAGCTCAGGGGCGGAACCCTTCGGGGCCGGGGAGCTGTTTTTT	CASSGAEPFGAGELFF
-	TRBV25-1	TRBJ2-3	TRBD1	TGTGCCAGCACCAGGGACAGGGCTGAAGATACGCAGTATTTT	CASTRDRAEDTQYF
many	TRBV20-1	TRBJ2-7	-	TGCAGTGCTCATCCGCTGTTGGGAGGAGGAGAGCAGTACTTC	CSAHPLLGGGEQYF
many	TRBV2	TRBJ2-5	-	TGTGCCAGCAGCCCTGACTGGGGGCGAGGGACCCAGTACTTC	CASSPDWGRGTQYF